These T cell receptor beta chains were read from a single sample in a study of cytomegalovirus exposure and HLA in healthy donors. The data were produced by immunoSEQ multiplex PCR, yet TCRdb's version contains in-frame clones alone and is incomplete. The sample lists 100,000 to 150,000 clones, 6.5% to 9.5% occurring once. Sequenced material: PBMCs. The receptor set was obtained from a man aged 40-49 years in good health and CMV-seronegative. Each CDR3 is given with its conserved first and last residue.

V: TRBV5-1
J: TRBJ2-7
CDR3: CASSRRTGGFDEQYF

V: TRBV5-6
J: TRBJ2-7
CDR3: CVSRSVGLAYEQYF

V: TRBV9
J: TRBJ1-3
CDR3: CASSLSLSGNTIYF

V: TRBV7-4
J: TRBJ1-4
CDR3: CASTNRDRGTSNEKLFF

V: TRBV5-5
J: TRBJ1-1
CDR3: CASSLGQPTEAFF

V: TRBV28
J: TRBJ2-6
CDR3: CASSLWSSGANVLTF

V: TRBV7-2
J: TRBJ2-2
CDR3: CASSLLAGGPSGELFF

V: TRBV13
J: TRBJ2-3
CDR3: CASSTTGFRDTQYF

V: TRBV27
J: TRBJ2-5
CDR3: CASSFSGGFETQYF

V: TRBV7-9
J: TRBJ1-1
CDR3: CASSLILGRNTEAFF

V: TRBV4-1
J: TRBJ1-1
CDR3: CATGQELNTEAFF

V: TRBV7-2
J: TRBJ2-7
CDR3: CASSSIGGGQGSYEQYF

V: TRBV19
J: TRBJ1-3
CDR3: CASSPDSSSGNTIYF

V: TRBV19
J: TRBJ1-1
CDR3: CASSIGHSNTEAFF

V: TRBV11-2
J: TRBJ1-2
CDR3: CARSPDRDYGYTF

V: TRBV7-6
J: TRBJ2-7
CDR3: CASSLGLAGGQGAEQYF

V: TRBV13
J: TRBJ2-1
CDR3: CASSTQWRGGYNEQFF

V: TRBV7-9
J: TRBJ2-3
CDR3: CASSPQGTRTDTQYF

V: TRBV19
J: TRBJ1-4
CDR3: CASRRVIQGELFF

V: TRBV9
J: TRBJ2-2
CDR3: CASSVGSGVVAGELFF

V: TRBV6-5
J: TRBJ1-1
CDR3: CASSPTGGDTEAFF

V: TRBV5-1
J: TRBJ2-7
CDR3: CASSFGQGGPYEQYF

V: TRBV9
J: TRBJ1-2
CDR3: CASSLGTNNYGYTF

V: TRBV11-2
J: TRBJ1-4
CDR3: CATGDGEKLFF

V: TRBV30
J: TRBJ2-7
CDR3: CAWSRKTRMYEQYF

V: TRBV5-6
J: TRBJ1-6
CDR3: CASSSRDHSPLHF

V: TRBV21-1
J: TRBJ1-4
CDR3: CASSGRTGLVEKLFF

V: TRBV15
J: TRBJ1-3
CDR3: CATSRGTGPGNTIYF

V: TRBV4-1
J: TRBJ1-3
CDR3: CASSLAGTGSGYTIYF

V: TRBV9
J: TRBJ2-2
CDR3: CASSNYQQGDGTGELFF

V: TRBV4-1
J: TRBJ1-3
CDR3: CASSPTWIASSGNTIYF

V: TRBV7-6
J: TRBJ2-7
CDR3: CASSPGTIVYEQYF

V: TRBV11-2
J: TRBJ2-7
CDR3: CATSGQIYEQYF